A single sample is the source of the 3 T cell receptor beta chains below, sequenced in a study of OX40 agonist ivuxolimab in advanced cancers. Here immunoSEQ multiplex PCR was the method, and the copy in TCRdb shows in-frame clones only, minus some. Among around 30,000 clones, approximately 80% were seen once, and the ten largest hold around 20%. Material: CD4+ or CD8+ T cells sorted from blood, obtained in a trial of the OX40 agonist ivuxolimab. Receptors were obtained from an adult with an advanced solid tumor such as melanoma, head and neck, liver or kidney cancer.

V and J are TRBV6-1 and TRBJ2-7; tentatively, D is TRBD1 (6 bases). The V end lost 6 bases, the J end lost 0 bases, and 15 bases lay between the germline ends. Looked up from germline, CDR1 is MNHNS and CDR2 is SASEGT. CDR3 length: 15 amino acids. CDR3 DNA sequence: TGTGCCAGCAGCCGCGATAGCAGGGGCTCCTACGAGCAGTACTTC. Its protein product is CASSRDSRGSYEQYF.

This sequence joins TRBV30 and TRBJ1-5, with 11 bases matching TRBD1. In germline, CDR1 is GTSNPN, CDR2 SVGIG (reference sequence). The length of the CDR3 is 13 residues. The V segment lost 3 bases and the J segment 11 bases; nucleotides outside the gene matches: 6. The DNA for the CDR3 is TGTGCCTGGAGGGGACAGGGGGAGGTGGCCCAGCATTTT. It yields the protein CAWRGQGEVAQHF.

V and J are TRBV5-1 and TRBJ1-2, with 12 bases identical to TRBD1. The CDR3 loop spans 15 amino acids. Germline trimming cut 1 base from V and 8 bases from J; bases unmatched to any gene: 6. From germline, CDR1 is SGHRS and CDR2 YFSETQ. The chain's CDR3 is CASSLLGTGGAGYTF. As DNA, the CDR3 is TGCGCCAGCAGCTTGTTAGGGACAGGGGGCGCGGGCTACACCTTC.